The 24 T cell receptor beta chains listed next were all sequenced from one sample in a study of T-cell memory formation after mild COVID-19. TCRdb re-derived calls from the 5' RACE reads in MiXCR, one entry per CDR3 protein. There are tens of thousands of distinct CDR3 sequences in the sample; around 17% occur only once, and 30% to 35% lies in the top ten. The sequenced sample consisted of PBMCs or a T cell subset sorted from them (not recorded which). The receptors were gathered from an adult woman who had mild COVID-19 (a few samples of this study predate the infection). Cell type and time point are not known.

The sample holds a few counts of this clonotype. The CDR3 reads CASSFLAGGPDEQFF. The CDR3 DNA reads TGTGCCAGCAGCTTTCTAGCGGGAGGGCCCGATGAGCAGTTCTTC. J is TRBJ2-1 and V is TRBV7-3; 12 nucleotides line up with TRBD2. V shed 3 bases, J shed 8 bases, and the junction held 5 bases outside the gene matches. Per germline, CDR1 SGHTA and CDR2 FQGTGA. The CDR3 sequence is 15 residues long.

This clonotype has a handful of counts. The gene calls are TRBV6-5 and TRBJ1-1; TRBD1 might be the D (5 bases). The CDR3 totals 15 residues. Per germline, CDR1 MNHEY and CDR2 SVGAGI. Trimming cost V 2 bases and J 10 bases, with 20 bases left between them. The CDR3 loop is CASSYAAGRFFGAFF. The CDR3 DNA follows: TGTGCCAGCAGTTACGCGGCAGGGCGGTTCTTTGGAGCTTTCTTT.

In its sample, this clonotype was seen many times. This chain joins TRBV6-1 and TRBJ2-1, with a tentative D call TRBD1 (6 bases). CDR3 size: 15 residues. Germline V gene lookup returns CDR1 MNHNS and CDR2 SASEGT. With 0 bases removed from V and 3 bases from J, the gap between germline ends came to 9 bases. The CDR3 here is CASSEAGGNYNEQFF. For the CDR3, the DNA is TGTGCCAGCAGTGAAGCAGGGGGAAACTACAATGAGCAGTTCTTC.

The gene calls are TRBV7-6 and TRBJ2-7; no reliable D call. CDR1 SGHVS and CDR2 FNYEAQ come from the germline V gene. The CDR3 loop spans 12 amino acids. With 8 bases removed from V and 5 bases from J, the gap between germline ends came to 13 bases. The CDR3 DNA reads TGTGCCAGCGGGTTTGAACCCCACGAGCAGTACTTC. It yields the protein CASGFEPHEQYF.

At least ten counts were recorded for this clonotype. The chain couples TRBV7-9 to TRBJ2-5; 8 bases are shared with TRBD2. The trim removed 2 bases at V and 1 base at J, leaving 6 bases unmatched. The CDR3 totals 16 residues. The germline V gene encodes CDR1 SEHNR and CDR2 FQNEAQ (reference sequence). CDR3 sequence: CASSLISAGGQETQYF. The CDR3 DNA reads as TGTGCCAGCAGCTTAATCAGCGCGGGGGGCCAAGAGACCCAGTACTTC.

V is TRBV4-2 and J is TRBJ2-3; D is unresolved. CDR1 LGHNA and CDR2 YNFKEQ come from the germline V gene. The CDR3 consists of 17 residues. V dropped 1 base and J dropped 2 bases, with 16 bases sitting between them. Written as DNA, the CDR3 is TGTGCCAGCAGCCAAGGGGCCCCCCCGCACCTCACAGATACGCAGTATTTT. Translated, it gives CASSQGAPPHLTDTQYF.

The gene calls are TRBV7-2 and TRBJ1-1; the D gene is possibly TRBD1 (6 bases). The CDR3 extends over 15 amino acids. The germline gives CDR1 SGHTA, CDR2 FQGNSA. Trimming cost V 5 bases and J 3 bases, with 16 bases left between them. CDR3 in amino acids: CASSIRQEGYTEAFF. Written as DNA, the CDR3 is TGTGCCAGCAGCATCCGACAGGAGGGGTACACTGAAGCTTTCTTT.

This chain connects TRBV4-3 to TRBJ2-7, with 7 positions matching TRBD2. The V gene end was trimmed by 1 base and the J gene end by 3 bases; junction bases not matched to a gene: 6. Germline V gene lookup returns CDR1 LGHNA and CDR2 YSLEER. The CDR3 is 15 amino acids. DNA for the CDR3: TGCGCCAGCAGCCAAGGATTTGGCGGGAGCTACGAGCAGTACTTC. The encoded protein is CASSQGFGGSYEQYF.

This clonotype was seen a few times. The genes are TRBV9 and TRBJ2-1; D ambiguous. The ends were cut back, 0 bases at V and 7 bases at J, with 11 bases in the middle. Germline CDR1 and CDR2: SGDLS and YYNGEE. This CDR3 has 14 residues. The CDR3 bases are TGTGCCAGCAGCGTAGCCAGATTAGGGAATGAGCAGTTCTTC. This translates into CASSVARLGNEQFF.

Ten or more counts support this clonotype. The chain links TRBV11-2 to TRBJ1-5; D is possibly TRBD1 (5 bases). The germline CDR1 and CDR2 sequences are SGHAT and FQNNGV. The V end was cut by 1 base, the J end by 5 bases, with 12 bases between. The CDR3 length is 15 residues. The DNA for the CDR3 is TGTGCCAGCAGCTTAGTAGCAGGGCAAGATCAGCCCCAGCATTTT. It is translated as CASSLVAGQDQPQHF. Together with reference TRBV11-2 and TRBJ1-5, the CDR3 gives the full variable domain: EAGVAQSPRYKIIEKRQSVAFWCNPISGHATLYWYQQILGQGPKLLIQFQNNGVVDDSQLPKDRFSAERLKGVDSTLKIQPAKLEDSAVYLCASSLVAGQDQPQHFGDGTRLSIL.

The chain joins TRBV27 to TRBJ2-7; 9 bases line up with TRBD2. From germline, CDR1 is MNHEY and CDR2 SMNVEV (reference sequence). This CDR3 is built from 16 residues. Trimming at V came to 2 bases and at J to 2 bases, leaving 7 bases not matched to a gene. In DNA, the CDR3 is TGTGCCAGCAGTTTAGCTAGCGGGACATCCACCTACGAGCAGTACTTC. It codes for CASSLASGTSTYEQYF.

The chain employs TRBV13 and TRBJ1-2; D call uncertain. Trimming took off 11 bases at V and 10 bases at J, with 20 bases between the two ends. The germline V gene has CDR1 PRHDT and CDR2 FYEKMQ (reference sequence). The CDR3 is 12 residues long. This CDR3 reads CAGAREDEAYTF. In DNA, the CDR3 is TGTGCCGGAGCCCGGGAGGACGAGGCCTACACCTTC.

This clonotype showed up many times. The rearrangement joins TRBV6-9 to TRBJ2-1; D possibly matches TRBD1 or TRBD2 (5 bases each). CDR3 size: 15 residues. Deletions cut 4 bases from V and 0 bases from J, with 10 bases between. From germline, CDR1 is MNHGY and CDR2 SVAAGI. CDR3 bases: TGTGCCAGCAGTTTAGAGGGGAGCTCCTACAATGAGCAGTTCTTC. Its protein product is CASSLEGSSYNEQFF.

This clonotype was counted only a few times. This CDR3 is CASSLVSQGFGYTF. The CDR3 DNA reads TGTGCCAGCAGCTTGGTGAGCCAGGGATTCGGCTACACCTTC. The V and J genes are TRBV5-6 and TRBJ1-2; D is perhaps TRBD1 (5 bases). From germline, CDR1 is SGHDT and CDR2 YYEEEE. V was cut by 0 bases and J by 8 bases, with 14 bases left in between. This CDR3 has 14 amino acids.

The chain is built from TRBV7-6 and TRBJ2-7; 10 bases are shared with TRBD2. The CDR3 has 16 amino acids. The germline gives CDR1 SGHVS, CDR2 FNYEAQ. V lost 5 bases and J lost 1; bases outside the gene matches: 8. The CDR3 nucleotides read TGTGCCAGCAGCCCGTGGACTAGCGGAGGGTCCTACGAGCAGTACTTC. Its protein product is CASSPWTSGGSYEQYF.

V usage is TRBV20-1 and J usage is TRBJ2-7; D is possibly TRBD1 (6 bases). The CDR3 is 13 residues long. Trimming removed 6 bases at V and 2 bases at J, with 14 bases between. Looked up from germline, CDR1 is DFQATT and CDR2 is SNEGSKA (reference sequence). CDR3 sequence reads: CSATGPNPYEQYF. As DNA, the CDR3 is TGCAGTGCGACAGGCCCGAACCCCTACGAGCAGTACTTC.

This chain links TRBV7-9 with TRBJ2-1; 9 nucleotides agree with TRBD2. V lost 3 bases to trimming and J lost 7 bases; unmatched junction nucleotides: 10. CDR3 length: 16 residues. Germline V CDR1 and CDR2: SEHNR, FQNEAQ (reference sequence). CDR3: CASSFPGAGGPNEQFF. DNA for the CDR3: TGTGCCAGCAGCTTCCCCGGAGCGGGGGGCCCGAATGAGCAGTTCTTC. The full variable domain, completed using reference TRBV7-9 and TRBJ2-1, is DTGVSQNPRHKITKRGQNVTFRCDPISEHNRLYWYRQTLGQGPEFLTYFQNEAQLEKSRLLSDRFSAERPKGSFSTLEIQRTEQGDSAMYLCASSFPGAGGPNEQFFGPGTRLTVL.

The CDR3 here is CSATPGDRPMNTEAFF. The CDR3 DNA reads as TGCAGTGCTACCCCGGGGGACAGACCCATGAACACTGAAGCTTTCTTT. The chain carries TRBV20-1 and TRBJ1-1, with 7 bases lining up with TRBD1. This CDR3 region has 16 residues. Germline-derived CDR1 and CDR2 are DFQATT and SNEGSKA (reference sequence). With 4 bases clipped from V and 0 bases from J, the junction kept 11 bases outside the gene matches.

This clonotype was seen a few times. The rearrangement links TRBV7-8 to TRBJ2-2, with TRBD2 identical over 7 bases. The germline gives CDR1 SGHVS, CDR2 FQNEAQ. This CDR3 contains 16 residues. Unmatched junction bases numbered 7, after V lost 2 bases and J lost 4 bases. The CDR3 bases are TGTGCCAGCAGCTTAAATCTAGCGGCGGCCACCGGGGAGCTGTTTTTT. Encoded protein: CASSLNLAAATGELFF.

The CDR3 bases are TGTGCCATCAGTAGACCCGGGACAGGGGCAACAGATACGCAGTATTTT. This codes for CAISRPGTGATDTQYF. The rearrangement uses TRBV10-3 and TRBJ2-3, with TRBD1 matching 10 bases. V dropped 5 bases and J dropped 3; count of bases not matched to a gene: 8. Germline V gene lookup returns CDR1 ENHRY and CDR2 SYGVKD. The CDR3 extends over 16 amino acids.

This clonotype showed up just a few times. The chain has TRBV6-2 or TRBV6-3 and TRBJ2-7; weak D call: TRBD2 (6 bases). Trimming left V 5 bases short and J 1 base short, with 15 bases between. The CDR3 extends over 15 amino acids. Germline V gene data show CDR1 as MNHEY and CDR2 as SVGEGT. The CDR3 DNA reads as TGTGCCAGCAGTGACCTCGGGACTCTATCCTACGAGCAGTACTTC. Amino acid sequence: CASSDLGTLSYEQYF.

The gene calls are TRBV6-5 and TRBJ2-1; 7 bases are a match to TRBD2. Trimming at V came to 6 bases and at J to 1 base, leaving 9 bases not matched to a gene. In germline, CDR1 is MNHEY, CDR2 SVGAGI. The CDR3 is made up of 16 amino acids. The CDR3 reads CASSLYGGGSYNEQFF. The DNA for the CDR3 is TGTGCCAGCAGCCTCTACGGCGGGGGTTCCTACAATGAGCAGTTCTTC.

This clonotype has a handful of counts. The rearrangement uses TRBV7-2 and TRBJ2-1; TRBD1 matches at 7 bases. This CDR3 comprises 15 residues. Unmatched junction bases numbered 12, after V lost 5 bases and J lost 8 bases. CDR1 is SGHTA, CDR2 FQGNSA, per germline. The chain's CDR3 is CASSQPRRQGHEQFF. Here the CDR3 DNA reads TGTGCCAGCAGCCAGCCCCGGCGACAGGGCCATGAGCAGTTCTTC.

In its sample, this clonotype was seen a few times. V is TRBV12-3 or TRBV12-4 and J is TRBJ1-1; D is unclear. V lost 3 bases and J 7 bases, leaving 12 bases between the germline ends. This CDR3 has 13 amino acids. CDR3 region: CASSFAGSGEAFF. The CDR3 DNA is TGTGCCAGCAGTTTCGCGGGATCTGGTGAAGCTTTCTTT.